A single sample gave rise to the 32 T cell receptor beta chains below, sequenced in a study of T cells in Graves' hyperthyroidism and ophthalmopathy. Amplification targeted TCR beta CDR3 regions from RNA transcripts. The HTBI primer set was used in a first-round RT-PCR of the TCR CDR3. TCRdb called the multiplex PCR reads again in MiXCR, with one record for every CDR3 protein. The sample carries over 400,000 distinct CDR3 sequences, around a fifth recorded once. Sequences were obtained from blood. The receptor source for this set is a woman between 65 and 79 years old with Graves' ophthalmopathy.

In this sample, this clonotype turned up many times. The CDR3: CASTRTSGRQETQYF. CDR3 nucleotide sequence: TGTGCCAGCACCCGGACTAGCGGGAGGCAAGAGACCCAGTACTTC. V is TRBV2 and J is TRBJ2-5; 14 bases align to TRBD2. V was clipped by 7 bases and J by 2 bases; unmatched bases: 3. This CDR3 comprises 15 residues. Germline V CDR1 and CDR2: SNHLY, FYNNEI.

The chain carries TRBV30 and TRBJ1-2; D is uncertain. The CDR3 runs 12 residues. Trimming cost V 0 bases and J 10 bases, with 12 bases left between them. Germline loops: CDR1 GTSNPN, CDR2 SVGIG (reference sequence). CDR3 in DNA: TGTGCCTGGAGTGTCTCTGAGGTCGACTACACCTTC. As protein: CAWSVSEVDYTF.

Many counts were recorded for this clonotype. V gene TRBV20-1 combines with J gene TRBJ1-1, with D possibly being TRBD1 (5 bases). Between the trimmed V and J ends, which lost 6 bases and 0 bases, there was a span of 11 bases. Germline CDR1 and CDR2: DFQATT and SNEGSKA (reference sequence). The CDR3 contains 13 residues. The chain's CDR3 is CSAHRSLNTEAFF. The DNA for the CDR3 is TGCAGTGCACACAGGAGTTTGAACACTGAAGCTTTCTTT.

This clonotype was detected once. The chain links TRBV5-4 to TRBJ2-5; possible D gene TRBD2, 6 bases. V was cut by 2 bases and J by 0 bases, with 14 bases left in between. This CDR3 has 16 residues. CDR1 and CDR2 from the germline V gene are SGHNT and YYREEE (reference sequence). The CDR3 DNA reads as TGTGCCAGCAGCTTCGCGGGGCCCCAGTACCAAGAGACCCAGTACTTC. Translating gives CASSFAGPQYQETQYF.

This clonotype was seen a handful of times. This chain joins TRBV5-1 and TRBJ2-2; TRBD1 is a possible D gene (6 bases). CDR1 and CDR2 from the germline V gene are SGHRS and YFSETQ. V lost 2 bases, J lost 4 bases, and 9 bases lay in between. The CDR3 has 14 residues. The CDR3 sequence is CASSFRGSTGELFF. DNA of the CDR3: TGCGCCAGCAGCTTCAGGGGATCCACCGGGGAGCTGTTTTTT.

J is TRBJ2-7 and V is TRBV20-1; TRBD2 is a possible D gene (8 bases). With 3 bases removed from V and 3 bases from J, the gap between germline ends came to 21 bases. There are 16 residues in the CDR3. Germline V CDR1 and CDR2: DFQATT, SNEGSKA (reference sequence). CDR3: CSARKDRASGRYEQYF. CDR3 DNA sequence: TGCAGTGCTAGGAAAGACAGGGCTAGCGGGCGCTACGAGCAGTACTTC.

This clonotype was recorded once. V and J are TRBV9 and TRBJ2-7; 9 bases fit TRBD2. Trimming at V came to 3 bases and at J to 3 bases, leaving 10 bases not matched to a gene. Germline CDR1 and CDR2: SGDLS and YYNGEE. The CDR3 sequence is 16 residues long. The CDR3 protein is CASSDRTSANLYEQYF. The CDR3 bases are TGTGCCAGCAGCGATCGGACTAGCGCGAATCTCTACGAGCAGTACTTC.

About this clonotype itself: It may be a read error: a sequence one base away is much more abundant. The V and J genes are TRBV7-2 and TRBJ1-5, with 8 bases aligning to TRBD1. The CDR3 is 15 amino acids. Germline V lookup: CDR1 SGHTA, CDR2 FQGNSA. V was pared by 5 bases and J by 6 bases, with 9 bases of the junction left unmatched. The DNA for the CDR3 is TGTGCCAGCAGCCCCACAGGGGGTTATCGTCAGCCCCAGCATTTT. This translates into CASSPTGGYRQPQHF.

In nucleotides, the CDR3 is TGTGCCAGCAGTTACTCGAGCGGTGGGTCCAATGAGCAGTTCTTC. Its translation: CASSYSSGGSNEQFF. This chain uses TRBV6-2 or TRBV6-3 with TRBJ2-1; D possibly corresponds to TRBD2 (5 bases). The CDR3 extends over 15 amino acids. V gave up 0 bases and J gave up 6 bases, with 12 bases separating them. Germline V gene sequence: CDR1 MNHEY, CDR2 SVGEGT.

This clonotype was counted only a few times. CDR3 bases: TGTGCCTGGAGGCCTGCAGGGAACTCCTACGAGCAGTACTTC. Its protein product is CAWRPAGNSYEQYF. The genes are TRBV30 and TRBJ2-7; D is perhaps TRBD1 (5 bases). The CDR3 loop spans 14 amino acids. V lost 3 bases to trimming and J lost 0 bases, with 12 bases between them. Germline lookup yields CDR1 GTSNPN and CDR2 SVGIG (reference sequence).

This clonotype came up a few times. The chain combines TRBV5-4 with TRBJ2-1; the match to TRBD2 covers 13 bases. The CDR3 sequence is 15 residues long. Germline-derived CDR1 and CDR2 are SGHNT and YYREEE (reference sequence). The V segment lost 5 bases and the J segment 7 bases; nucleotides outside the gene matches: 6. The CDR3 sequence: CASSTSGRAGNEQFF. The CDR3 coding sequence is TGTGCCAGCAGTACTAGCGGGAGGGCCGGGAATGAGCAGTTCTTC.

The chain recombines TRBV7-9 with TRBJ1-2, with unresolved D. Germline V gene sequence: CDR1 SEHNR, CDR2 FQNEAQ (reference sequence). This CDR3 has 13 amino acids. Trimming cost V 5 bases and J 0 bases, with 7 bases left between them. Here the CDR3 DNA reads TGTGCCAGCAGCGTCGAATCTAACTATGGCTACACCTTC. This sequence encodes CASSVESNYGYTF.

This clonotype occurred many times. The gene calls are TRBV27 and TRBJ2-2; weak D call: TRBD1 (5 bases). This CDR3 is 15 amino acids long. V was clipped by 8 bases and J by 3 bases, with 16 bases between them. Per germline, CDR1 MNHEY and CDR2 SMNVEV (reference sequence). The CDR3 coding sequence is TGTGCCAGCTCCCCCCGAGACAGCTACACCGGGGAGCTGTTTTTT. Translating gives CASSPRDSYTGELFF.

This chain joins TRBV6-1 and TRBJ1-1; D call uncertain. Trimming removed 6 bases from V and 3 bases from J, with 8 bases in between. Per germline, CDR1 MNHNS and CDR2 SASEGT. The CDR3 runs 12 residues. The CDR3 DNA is TGTGCCAGCAGCACAGCTTACACTGAAGCTTTCTTT. Its translation: CASSTAYTEAFF.

This chain connects TRBV2 to TRBJ2-3; 7 positions agree with TRBD2. V trimming: 0 bases; J trimming: 3 bases; junction bases outside the gene matches: 6. This CDR3 comprises 16 residues. CDR1 and CDR2 from the germline V gene are SNHLY and FYNNEI. The CDR3: CASSEAGGGGTDTQYF. DNA for the CDR3: TGTGCCAGCAGTGAAGCGGGGGGGGGTGGAACAGATACGCAGTATTTT. Variable domain in full (rest from reference TRBV2 and TRBJ2-3): EPEVTQTPSHQVTQMGQEVILRCVPISNHLYFYWYRQILGQKVEFLVSFYNNEISEKSEIFDDQFSVERPDGSNFTLKIRSTKLEDSAMYFCASSEAGGGGTDTQYFGPGTRLTVL.

The sample holds many counts of this clonotype. This chain uses TRBV6-1 with TRBJ1-1, with unresolved D. The CDR3 runs 15 residues. V lost 1 base and J lost 1, with 10 bases in between. Germline lookup yields CDR1 MNHNS and CDR2 SASEGT. CDR3 protein: CASSEGLLRNTEAFF. CDR3 bases: TGTGCCAGCAGTGAAGGATTATTAAGGAACACTGAAGCTTTCTTT.

This clonotype appeared many times. The rearrangement joins TRBV5-1 to TRBJ2-1; maybe TRBD1 (5 bases). V dropped 4 bases and J dropped 4 bases, with 18 bases sitting between them. CDR3 length equals 16 residues. Germline CDR1 SGHRS, CDR2 YFSETQ. The CDR3 region has the DNA TGCGCCAGCAGCCCCGGGCAGGGTGTACGGTACAATGAGCAGTTCTTC. As protein: CASSPGQGVRYNEQFF. The full variable domain, rest sourced from reference TRBV5-1 and TRBJ2-1, is KAGVTQTPRYLIKTRGQQVTLSCSPISGHRSVSWYQQTPGQGLQFLFEYFSETQRNKGNFPGRFSGRQFSNSRSEMNVSTLELGDSALYLCASSPGQGVRYNEQFFGPGTRLTVL.

This clonotype came up a few times. This chain uses TRBV6-2 or TRBV6-3 with TRBJ1-2; 9 bases agree with TRBD1. The germline V gene has CDR1 MNHEY and CDR2 SVGEGT. CDR3 length: 12 residues. Trimming at V came to 6 bases and at J to 8 bases, leaving 4 bases not matched to a gene. CDR3 region: CASRWTGDGYTF. The CDR3 DNA is TGTGCCAGCAGGTGGACAGGGGACGGCTACACCTTC.

The chain links TRBV20-1 to TRBJ2-5; 11 nucleotides line up with TRBD1. In germline, CDR1 is DFQATT, CDR2 SNEGSKA (reference sequence). The junction had 13 bases not matched to a gene; V was cut back by 1 base and J by 9 bases. The CDR3 sequence is 16 residues long. The CDR3 DNA reads TGCAGTGCTAGAGCCCCCGGACAGGGGGCGCAGGAGGCCCAGTACTTC. The encoded protein is CSARAPGQGAQEAQYF.

There are a few counts of this clonotype. This rearrangement joins TRBV27 to TRBJ1-2, with 12 nucleotides matching TRBD1. The CDR3 is 14 residues long. The V gene's germline CDR1 is MNHEY and CDR2 SMNVEV (reference sequence). V was clipped by 6 bases and J by 2 bases; unmatched bases: 1. CDR3 loop: CASRGTGGNYGYTF. The CDR3 coding sequence is TGTGCCAGCAGGGGGACAGGGGGCAACTATGGCTACACCTTC.

The chain is built from TRBV6-2 or TRBV6-3 and TRBJ1-2; D uncertain. Trimming left V 11 bases short and J 7 bases short, with 29 bases between. CDR3 length: 16 amino acids. The germline gives CDR1 MNHEY, CDR2 SVGEGT. CDR3 residues: CAGRKPGAGIPGGYTF. CDR3 bases: TGTGCCGGTCGGAAGCCGGGAGCAGGTATCCCTGGTGGCTACACCTTC.

This clonotype was recorded once. This chain uses TRBV19 with TRBJ1-1; D unresolved. Germline V lookup: CDR1 LNHDA, CDR2 SQIVND (reference sequence). Trimming cost V 2 bases and J 3 bases, with 7 bases left between them. This CDR3 has 13 residues. The CDR3 protein is CASSIHLDTEAFF. For the CDR3, the DNA is TGTGCCAGTAGTATACACCTGGACACTGAAGCTTTCTTT. Using reference TRBV19 and TRBJ1-1 for the parts outside the CDR3, the full variable domain is DGGITQSPKYLFRKEGQNVTLSCEQNLNHDAMYWYRQDPGQGLRLIYYSQIVNDFQKGDIAEGYSVSREKKESFPLTVTSAQKNPTAFYLCASSIHLDTEAFFGQGTRLTVV.

The chain employs TRBV3-1 and TRBJ2-7, with 7 bases that match TRBD2. The V gene end was trimmed by 3 bases and the J gene end by 3 bases; junction bases not matched to a gene: 11. The CDR3 is 16 amino acids. Germline V lookup: CDR1 LGHDT, CDR2 YNNKEL (reference sequence). CDR3 protein: CASSHPEGSGLYEQYF. Here the CDR3 DNA reads TGTGCCAGCAGCCATCCCGAGGGTAGCGGGCTCTACGAGCAGTACTTC.

This rearrangement joins TRBV25-1 to TRBJ2-1; D perhaps matches TRBD2 (6 bases). This CDR3 comprises 15 residues. Germline CDR1 reads MGHDK; CDR2 reads SYGVNS. The V end lost 4 bases, the J end lost 4 bases, and 14 bases lay between the germline ends. This chain's CDR3 is CASSVTGSRYNEQFF. CDR3 bases: TGTGCCAGCAGTGTGACCGGGAGTAGGTACAATGAGCAGTTCTTC.

In DNA form, the CDR3 reads TGCGCCAGCAGTGGACAGGGATCTGGAAACACCATATATTTT. Translation: CASSGQGSGNTIYF. The chain couples TRBV10-2 to TRBJ1-3; 7 bases are shared with TRBD1. CDR3 length: 14 residues. J was trimmed by 1 base and V by 4 bases; bases with no gene match: 1. From germline, CDR1 is WSHSY and CDR2 SAAADI.

This clonotype was recorded a few times. The chain uses TRBV18 and TRBJ1-2, with no clear D. The V gene's germline CDR1 is KGHSH and CDR2 LQKENI. Trimming shortened V by 4 bases and J by 8 bases, and 17 bases separated the two germline ends. This CDR3 region has 14 residues. In DNA, the CDR3 is TGTGCCAGCTCACACATGACGGCATTGGAAGGCTACACCTTC. It specifies CASSHMTALEGYTF.

This clonotype is a singleton in its sample. This CDR3 is CASSLARLAGGPGHTDTQYF. In DNA, the CDR3 is TGTGCCAGCAGCTTGGCCCGACTAGCGGGAGGGCCCGGACACACAGATACGCAGTATTTT. The chain links TRBV11-2 to TRBJ2-3; 14 bases line up with TRBD2. Trimming took 3 bases from V and 2 from J; bases not matched to a gene: 13. The CDR3 length is 20 residues. CDR1 SGHAT and CDR2 FQNNGV come from the germline V gene.

This clonotype was recorded at least ten times. The chain has TRBV12-3 or TRBV12-4 and TRBJ2-5; TRBD2 is a possible D gene (6 bases). Trimming pared 8 bases from V and 7 bases from J, leaving 14 bases between. This CDR3 is 12 amino acids long. The CDR3 region has the DNA TGTGCCAGCGGGACTGTTCTGGGGACCCAGTACTTC. Protein: CASGTVLGTQYF.

The chain couples TRBV24-1 to TRBJ1-2; D may be TRBD1 (5 bases). CDR3 length: 13 residues. The germline gives CDR1 KGHDR, CDR2 SFDVKD. V was shortened by 5 bases and J by 4 bases, with 10 bases between the two germline ends. CDR3 bases: TGTGCCACCAGTGGCCGGGGGGTCTATGGCTACACCTTC. Translating it yields CATSGRGVYGYTF.

The chain recombines TRBV7-2 with TRBJ2-3; 8 bases agree with TRBD1. V dropped 5 bases and J dropped 2; count of bases not matched to a gene: 6. Germline CDR1 is SGHTA and CDR2 is FQGNSA. The CDR3 has 15 residues. The CDR3 bases are TGTGCCAGCAGCCCCCGGGACAGGAACACAGATACGCAGTATTTT. Protein: CASSPRDRNTDTQYF.

This clonotype appeared many times. The rearrangement links TRBV3-1 to TRBJ1-4; 7 positions match TRBD1. The junction had 4 bases not matched to a gene; V was cut back by 1 base and J by 5 bases. CDR3 length equals 15 residues. The germline V gene has CDR1 LGHDT and CDR2 YNNKEL (reference sequence). The DNA of the CDR3 is TGTGCCAGCAGCCAAGGCCAACAGGGGAATGAAAAACTGTTTTTT. It yields the protein CASSQGQQGNEKLFF.

Relative to its sample, this clonotype is medium-sized. The chain recombines TRBV7-6 with TRBJ2-7; 10 nucleotides match TRBD1. CDR3 length equals 15 residues. From germline, CDR1 is SGHVS and CDR2 FNYEAQ. V dropped 2 bases and J dropped 3; count of bases not matched to a gene: 4. The CDR3 region has the DNA TGTGCCAGCAGCTTAACGGGACAGGGGAACTACGAGCAGTACTTC. Translated: CASSLTGQGNYEQYF.